The T cell receptor (beta chain) described here comes from a study of OX40 agonist ivuxolimab in advanced cancers. Background on the study: The study gave patients intravenous ivuxolimab at 0.01 to 10 mg/kg every 2 weeks. Study-level results: Clones of CD4+ and CD8+ blood T cells grew by week 6 at doses of 0.1 to 3.0 mg/kg.

Worth noting for this clone: Its antigen is unknown.

Blood got drawn at baseline, again on cycle 4 day 1, and then on cycle 7 day 1. V was trimmed by 5 bases and J by 0 bases, leaving 13 bases between them. The length of the CDR3 is 15 residues. Germline V CDR1 and CDR2: LNHDA, SQIVND (reference sequence). The assay was immunoSEQ multiplex PCR, and TCRdb's table has in-frame clones only and misses some. The sample comprises about 130,000 clones, about 92% of which are singletons, and more than 0.9% rests with the top ten. The specimen was CD4+ or CD8+ T cells sorted from blood, collected in a trial of the OX40 agonist ivuxolimab. The origin of this receptor is an adult with an advanced solid tumor such as melanoma, head and neck, liver or kidney cancer. The rearrangement links TRBV19 to TRBJ1-2; D remains unclear. For the CDR3, the DNA is TGTGCCAGTAGTCCCTTCGAGTCAGCTAACTATGGCTACACCTTC. Encoded protein: CASSPFESANYGYTF.